The 13 T cell receptor beta chains below all came from one sample that was sequenced in a study of blood T cell repertoires in COVID-19. Clones were sequenced by immunoSEQ multiplex PCR, and TCRdb holds only the in-frame ones, with some missing. Of 250,000 or so clones in the sample, roughly 84% were seen once. Sequencing input: peripheral blood. The receptors here all came from a woman between 40 and 55 years old who had recovered from COVID-19.

In its sample, this clone was seen a few times. V is TRBV15 and J is TRBJ1-5; 7 positions agree with TRBD1. The CDR3 sequence is 18 residues long. The ends lost 1 base at V and 0 bases at J; junction bases unmatched: 9. From germline, CDR1 is LNHNV and CDR2 YYDKDF (reference sequence). The CDR3 sequence is CATSRGGQAFYSNQPQHF. Written as DNA, the CDR3 is TGTGCCACCAGCAGAGGTGGACAGGCCTTCTATAGCAATCAGCCCCAGCATTTT. Full variable domain (missing parts from reference TRBV15 and TRBJ1-5): DAMVIQNPRYQVTQFGKPVTLSCSQTLNHNVMYWYQQKSSQAPKLLFHYYDKDFNNEADTPDNFQSRRPNTSFCFLDIRSPGLGDTAMYLCATSRGGQAFYSNQPQHFGDGTRLSIL.

The J gene is TRBJ2-7, the V gene TRBV27; possibly TRBD2 for D (7 bases). This CDR3 has 16 residues. Germline V gene data show CDR1 as MNHEY and CDR2 as SMNVEV (reference sequence). The V and J ends lost 0 bases and 6 bases respectively, with 18 bases between them. This CDR3 is CASSLSSLGGLGEQYF. CDR3 nucleotides: TGTGCCAGCAGTTTATCGTCATTGGGGGGGCTGGGCGAGCAGTACTTC.

Only a few counts were recorded for this clone. The chain carries TRBV9 and TRBJ2-1, with D perhaps matching TRBD1 (6 bases). V gave up 0 bases and J gave up 8 bases, with 9 bases separating them. This CDR3 spans 13 amino acids. Germline CDR1 SGDLS, CDR2 YYNGEE. The CDR3 loop is CASSVAGEYEQFF. In DNA, the CDR3 is TGTGCCAGCAGCGTAGCAGGGGAGTATGAGCAGTTCTTC.

This clone was recorded a few times. CDR3 amino acids: CASSEGDTEAFF. CDR3 in DNA: TGTGCCAGTAGTGAGGGGGACACTGAAGCTTTCTTT. This chain links TRBV19 with TRBJ1-1; a weak D match, TRBD1 (6 bases). Deletions cut 5 bases from V and 3 bases from J, with 7 bases between. This CDR3 comprises 12 residues. In germline, CDR1 is LNHDA, CDR2 SQIVND (reference sequence).

The CDR3 spells CASCAGGNQETQYF. CDR3 in DNA: TGTGCCAGCTGCGCAGGGGGTAACCAAGAGACCCAGTACTTC. This chain joins TRBV6-5 and TRBJ2-5; 7 nucleotides align to TRBD1. V shed 8 bases, J shed 0 bases, and the junction held 6 bases outside the gene matches. The CDR3 has 14 amino acids. The germline V gene encodes CDR1 MNHEY and CDR2 SVGAGI.

CDR3 sequence: CASSSYRDRREETQYF. CDR3 DNA sequence: TGTGCCAGCAGCTCTTACCGGGACAGGAGGGAAGAGACCCAGTACTTC. The V call is TRBV7-9, the J call TRBJ2-5; 8 bases match TRBD1. Per the germline V gene, CDR1 is SEHNR and CDR2 is FQNEAQ (reference sequence). This CDR3 contains 16 residues. The trim removed 4 bases at V and 3 bases at J, leaving 10 bases unmatched.

The table lists this clone with many counts. The genes are TRBV15 and TRBJ2-2; 7 nucleotides agree with TRBD1. The CDR3 covers 16 residues. Trimming removed 5 bases from V and 6 bases from J; junction bases left unmatched: 12. Germline V gene sequence: CDR1 LNHNV, CDR2 YYDKDF (reference sequence). This CDR3 reads CATSPVGGEGAGELFF. DNA of the CDR3: TGTGCCACCAGCCCCGTAGGGGGCGAGGGGGCCGGGGAGCTGTTTTTT. Combining the CDR3 with reference TRBV15 and TRBJ2-2 gives the whole variable domain DAMVIQNPRYQVTQFGKPVTLSCSQTLNHNVMYWYQQKSSQAPKLLFHYYDKDFNNEADTPDNFQSRRPNTSFCFLDIRSPGLGDTAMYLCATSPVGGEGAGELFFGEGSRLTVL.

The chain combines TRBV25-1 with TRBJ1-6; D uncertain. V was clipped by 0 bases and J by 7 bases, with 10 bases between them. The CDR3 has 15 amino acids. Germline V CDR1 and CDR2: MGHDK, SYGVNS. Written as DNA, the CDR3 is TGTGCCAGCAGTGAATATGAGGGATGGAATTCACCCCTCCACTTT. This encodes CASSEYEGWNSPLHF.

The V call is TRBV29-1, the J call TRBJ1-2; TRBD1 is a possible D gene (6 bases). The CDR3 is 13 residues long. The germline V gene has CDR1 SQVTM and CDR2 ANQGSEA. Trimming took 0 bases from V and 5 from J, leaving 10 bases between them. CDR3 sequence reads: CSVEDGQTYGYTF. CDR3 nucleotides: TGCAGCGTTGAAGACGGACAGACGTATGGCTACACCTTC.

The chain recombines TRBV5-1 with TRBJ1-4; 11 positions match TRBD1. J was trimmed by 8 bases and V by 3 bases; bases with no gene match: 6. Per germline, CDR1 SGHRS and CDR2 YFSETQ. CDR3 length: 15 amino acids. The CDR3 DNA reads TGCGCCAGCAGCTATGCCGGGACAGGGGGAGAAAAACTGTTTTTT. Translation: CASSYAGTGGEKLFF.

The chain combines TRBV6-5 with TRBJ1-2; D might be TRBD1 (6 bases). CDR1 is MNHEY, CDR2 SVGAGI, per germline. The CDR3 spans 14 residues. The ends were cut back, 2 bases at V and 4 bases at J, with 11 bases in the middle. The CDR3 DNA is TGTGCCAGCAGTTACGACAGGCTGATCTATGGCTACACCTTC. This codes for CASSYDRLIYGYTF.

The rearrangement links TRBV7-9 to TRBJ1-6; 7 positions match TRBD1. V trimming: 5 bases; J trimming: 7 bases; junction bases outside the gene matches: 8. The CDR3 is made up of 15 amino acids. Germline CDR1 and CDR2: SEHNR and FQNEAQ (reference sequence). DNA of the CDR3: TGTGCCAGCAGCGCCAGACAGGGATCAAATTCACCCCTCCACTTT. Residues: CASSARQGSNSPLHF.

CDR3 amino acids: CASSQTGAINSPLHF. DNA for the CDR3: TGTGCCAGCAGCCAAACAGGGGCAATTAATTCACCCCTCCACTTT. V gene TRBV3-1 (or the pseudogene TRBV3-2) combines with J gene TRBJ1-6, with 7 positions matching TRBD1. With V trimmed by 2 bases and J by 6 bases, 4 bases remained unmatched. The germline gives CDR1 LGHDT, CDR2 YNNKEL (reference sequence). The CDR3 is 15 residues long.